The 16 T cell receptor beta chains in this list originate from one sample, sequenced in a study of cytomegalovirus exposure and HLA in healthy donors. PCR employed 60 Vbeta and 13 Jbeta primers. Clones were sequenced by immunoSEQ multiplex PCR, and TCRdb holds only the in-frame ones, with some missing. The table has about 140,000 clones, approximately 71% seen once. The sequencing input was PBMCs. These TCRs come from a man between 18 and 35 years old in good health and CMV-seropositive.

The chain links TRBV7-2 to TRBJ1-3; 10 nucleotides match TRBD1. The ends lost 5 bases at V and 3 bases at J; junction bases unmatched: 10. This CDR3 spans 17 amino acids. The V gene's germline CDR1 is SGHTA and CDR2 FQGNSA. The CDR3 protein is CASSVSGTGVFGNTIYF. The CDR3 nucleotides read TGTGCCAGCAGCGTCTCCGGGACAGGGGTCTTTGGAAACACCATATATTTT. The whole variable domain, remainder taken from reference TRBV7-2 and TRBJ1-3, is GAGVSQSPSNKVTEKGKDVELRCDPISGHTALYWYRQSLGQGLEFLIYFQGNSAPDKSGLPSDRFSAERTGGSVSTLTIQRTQQEDSAVYLCASSVSGTGVFGNTIYFGEGSWLTVV.

This chain uses TRBV9 with TRBJ2-2; 7 bases are shared with TRBD1. This CDR3 has 15 residues. The V gene end was trimmed by 4 bases and the J gene end by 3 bases; junction bases not matched to a gene: 6. Germline CDR1 reads SGDLS; CDR2 reads YYNGEE. The CDR3 loop reads CASSLWDSDTGELFF. The CDR3, as DNA: TGTGCCAGCAGCCTATGGGACAGCGACACCGGGGAGCTGTTTTTT. Drawing the rest from reference TRBV9 and TRBJ2-2, the complete variable domain is DSGVTQTPKHLITATGQRVTLRCSPRSGDLSVYWYQQSLDQGLQFLIQYYNGEERAKGNILERFSAQQFPDLHSELNLSSLELGDSALYFCASSLWDSDTGELFFGEGSRLTVL.

V and J are TRBV30 and TRBJ1-4; weak D call: TRBD1 (5 bases). Deletions cut 2 bases from V and 8 bases from J, with 9 bases between. The CDR3 runs 12 residues. CDR1 is GTSNPN and CDR2 is SVGIG in the germline V gene (reference sequence). CDR3 coding DNA: TGTGCCTGGAGTAAGGGGAGGGAAAAACTGTTTTTT. Its protein product is CAWSKGREKLFF.

This chain uses TRBV18 with TRBJ1-1, with D unclear. The CDR3 extends over 14 amino acids. Trimming cost V 0 bases and J 5 bases, with 10 bases left between them. In germline, CDR1 is KGHSH, CDR2 LQKENI. The CDR3: CASSPPLRETEAFF. The CDR3 nucleotides read TGTGCCAGCTCACCACCCCTTAGAGAGACTGAAGCTTTCTTT.

The chain joins TRBV6-1 to TRBJ2-3; D gene uncertain. Germline V gene data show CDR1 as MNHNS and CDR2 as SASEGT. The CDR3 totals 14 residues. V lost 3 bases and J lost 5, with 12 bases in between. Written as DNA, the CDR3 is TGTGCCAGCAGTGAGCGGATATCGTTAGATACGCAGTATTTT. Its protein is CASSERISLDTQYF.

This clone has a handful of counts. The V gene is TRBV29-1, the J gene TRBJ1-2; 7 bases match TRBD1. With V trimmed by 6 bases and J by 5 bases, 9 bases remained unmatched. Germline CDR1 SQVTM, CDR2 ANQGSEA. This CDR3 has 13 residues. The CDR3 region is CSVDQGGPYGYTF. The CDR3 DNA follows: TGCAGCGTGGATCAGGGGGGACCTTATGGCTACACCTTC.

The table lists this clone with a few counts. This rearrangement joins TRBV7-8 to TRBJ2-1; 12 bases map to TRBD2. V gave up 3 bases and J gave up 7 bases; unmatched junction bases: 16. CDR1 is SGHVS, CDR2 FQNEAQ, per germline. CDR3 length: 19 residues. The CDR3, as DNA: TGTGCCAGCAGCTTTCTAGCGGGAGGGCCTTATTCCGAGGGGAATGAGCAGTTCTTC. This sequence encodes CASSFLAGGPYSEGNEQFF.

This clone is a singleton in its sample. The chain carries TRBV9 and TRBJ2-1, with 7 bases matching TRBD2. The germline gives CDR1 SGDLS, CDR2 YYNGEE. V trimming: 0 bases; J trimming: 9 bases; junction bases outside the gene matches: 6. This CDR3 region has 14 residues. DNA for the CDR3: TGTGCCAGCAGCGTAGGCGGGAGTAAGGGTGAGCAGTTCTTC. Protein: CASSVGGSKGEQFF. The entire variable domain, with the rest obtained from reference TRBV9 and TRBJ2-1, is as follows: DSGVTQTPKHLITATGQRVTLRCSPRSGDLSVYWYQQSLDQGLQFLIQYYNGEERAKGNILERFSAQQFPDLHSELNLSSLELGDSALYFCASSVGGSKGEQFFGPGTRLTVL.

The V gene is TRBV5-1, the J gene TRBJ2-1, with 9 bases matching TRBD2. CDR3 length: 15 amino acids. V was pared by 3 bases and J by 5 bases, with 6 bases of the junction left unmatched. The germline CDR1 and CDR2 sequences are SGHRS and YFSETQ. Here the CDR3 reads CASSSGTSHNNEQFF. CDR3 bases: TGCGCCAGCAGCTCAGGGACTAGCCATAACAATGAGCAGTTCTTC.

Remarks on this clone: Other nucleotide sequences from this sample produce the same CDR3. The chain recombines TRBV7-2 with TRBJ2-7; D call uncertain. The germline CDR1 and CDR2 sequences are SGHTA and FQGNSA. The CDR3 is 13 amino acids. V was pared by 1 base and J by 3 bases, with 7 bases between. CDR3 residues: CASSLDPGYEQYF. CDR3 sequence (DNA): TGTGCCAGCAGCTTAGATCCGGGCTACGAGCAGTACTTC.

With respect to this clone: Sequence at one end of the junction differs from germline and may be a read error. The J gene is TRBJ1-5, the V gene TRBV18, with TRBD1 matching 9 bases. From germline, CDR1 is KGHSH and CDR2 LQKENI. The CDR3 sequence is 14 residues long. CDR3 sequence: CASSPRQGVQPQHF. The CDR3 DNA reads TGTGCCAGCTCCCCACGACAGGGGGTTCAGCCCCAGCATTTT.

The V and J genes are TRBV27 and TRBJ2-7; D is perhaps TRBD2 (5 bases). There are 14 residues in the CDR3. Deletions cut 8 bases from V and 3 bases from J, with 17 bases between. Germline V gene lookup returns CDR1 MNHEY and CDR2 SMNVEV (reference sequence). The CDR3 region is CASSLSRGNYEQYF. In DNA form, the CDR3 reads TGTGCCAGCTCCCTGTCACGGGGTAACTACGAGCAGTACTTC.

The chain recombines TRBV28 with TRBJ2-7, with D perhaps matching TRBD1 (5 bases). The V gene lost 2 bases and the J gene lost 5 bases, with 19 bases spanning the gap. The CDR3 runs to 16 residues. CDR1 MDHEN and CDR2 SYDVKM come from the germline V gene. The CDR3 reads CASSLTPGQTRDEQYF. CDR3 nucleotide sequence: TGTGCCAGCAGTTTAACTCCCGGACAAACACGGGACGAGCAGTACTTC.

This clone is a singleton in its sample. J is TRBJ2-1 and V is TRBV27; weak D call: TRBD2 (6 bases). The V gene's germline CDR1 is MNHEY and CDR2 SMNVEV (reference sequence). The V gene lost 4 bases and the J gene lost 0 bases, with 13 bases spanning the gap. This CDR3 has 16 amino acids. The chain's CDR3 is CASSSLGRSSYNEQFF. In DNA form, the CDR3 reads TGTGCCAGCAGTTCCCTAGGGAGGAGCTCCTACAATGAGCAGTTCTTC.

The CDR3 region is CAISDQGLEVYEQYF. The DNA of the CDR3 is TGTGCCATCAGTGACCAGGGACTAGAGGTCTACGAGCAGTACTTC. This chain joins TRBV10-3 and TRBJ2-7; TRBD2 agrees at 8 bases. This CDR3 has 15 amino acids. Germline-derived CDR1 and CDR2 are ENHRY and SYGVKD. V shed 3 bases and J 3 bases; nucleotides not matched to a gene: 7.

The chain recombines TRBV19 with TRBJ1-3; D remains ambiguous. The CDR3 contains 16 residues. The V gene lost 3 bases and the J gene lost 4 bases, with 16 bases spanning the gap. The germline V gene has CDR1 LNHDA and CDR2 SQIVND (reference sequence). CDR3 coding DNA: TGTGCCAGTAGTATTTTCGGACGGGGTGTGGGAAACACCATATATTTT. The encoded protein is CASSIFGRGVGNTIYF.